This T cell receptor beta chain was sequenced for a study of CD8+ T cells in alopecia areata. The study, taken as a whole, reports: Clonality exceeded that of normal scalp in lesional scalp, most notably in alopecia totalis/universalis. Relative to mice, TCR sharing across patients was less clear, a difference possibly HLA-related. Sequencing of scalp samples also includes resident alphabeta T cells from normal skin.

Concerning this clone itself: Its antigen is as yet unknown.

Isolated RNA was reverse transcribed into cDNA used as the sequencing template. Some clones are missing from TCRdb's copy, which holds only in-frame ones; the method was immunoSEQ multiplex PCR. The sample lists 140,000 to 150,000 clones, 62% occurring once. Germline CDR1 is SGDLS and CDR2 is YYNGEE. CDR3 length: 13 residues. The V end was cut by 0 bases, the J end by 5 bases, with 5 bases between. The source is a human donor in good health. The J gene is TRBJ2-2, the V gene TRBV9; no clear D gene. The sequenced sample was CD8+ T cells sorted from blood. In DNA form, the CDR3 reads TGTGCCAGCAGCGTAGGAGCGACCGGGGAGCTGTTTTTT. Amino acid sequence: CASSVGATGELFF. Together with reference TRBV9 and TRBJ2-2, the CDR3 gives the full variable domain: DSGVTQTPKHLITATGQRVTLRCSPRSGDLSVYWYQQSLDQGLQFLIQYYNGEERAKGNILERFSAQQFPDLHSELNLSSLELGDSALYFCASSVGATGELFFGEGSRLTVL.